These T cell receptor beta chains were read from a single sample in a study of blood T cells in healthy people across ages. From the 5' RACE reads, TCRdb called clonotypes with MiXCR, one entry per CDR3 protein. The sample contains approximately 800,000 distinct CDR3 sequences, approximately 24% of which appear only once. A further study also used this sample, focusing on T cells of mothers and their children.

Specimen: blood. These receptors were obtained from a boy between 10 and 17 years old in good health. CDR3s include the opening cysteine and the closing phenylalanine or tryptophan. A D gene is named only where the DNA matches it firmly. Clone size is not always given. Where it is, it says once, few, many or a class for expanded clones.

CDR3	DNA	D	V	size	J
CASSLGRPSTGHQETQYF	TGTGCCAGCAGCTTAGGGAGGCCGTCGACAGGACATCAAGAGACCCAGTACTTC	NA	TRBV7-9	NA	TRBJ2-5
CASSGKGGPYGYTF	TGTGCCAGCAGTGGGAAAGGAGGCCCCTATGGCTACACCTTC	NA	TRBV25-1	NA	TRBJ1-2
CASSLGSPEAFF	TGTGCCAGCAGCTTGGGTTCGCCTGAAGCTTTCTTT	NA	TRBV5-6	NA	TRBJ1-1
CASSIGQGPETQYF	TGTGCCAGTAGTATCGGACAGGGTCCGGAGACCCAGTACTTC	TRBD1	TRBV19	NA	TRBJ2-5
CASSSDGGEQYF	TGTGCCAGCAGCTCGGACGGCGGCGAGCAGTACTTC	NA	TRBV13	NA	TRBJ2-7
CASSRGGGGDGTPPQHF	TGTGCCAGCAGTAGGGGCGGGGGTGGGGACGGCACCCCACCCCAGCATTTT	NA	TRBV2	few	TRBJ1-5
CSVRRNKGEQYF	TGCAGCGTTCGTCGGAACAAAGGGGAGCAGTACTTC	NA	TRBV29-1	few	TRBJ2-7
CASTGQGETQYF	TGTGCCAGCACAGGACAGGGGGAGACCCAGTACTTC	TRBD1	TRBV2	NA	TRBJ2-5
CSAMETGELFF	TGCAGCGCTATGGAGACCGGGGAGCTGTTTTTT	NA	TRBV29-1	NA	TRBJ2-2
CASSATTYSYEQYF	TGTGCCAGCAGCGCTACAACCTACTCCTACGAGCAGTACTTC	NA	TRBV9	once	TRBJ2-7
CASSPGGGAGTQYF	TGTGCCAGCTCACCGGGAGGAGGGGCCGGGACCCAGTACTTC	TRBD2	TRBV12-3/TRBV12-4	many	TRBJ2-5
CASSVGTSGGLQETQYF	TGTGCCAGCAGCGTAGGGACTAGCGGGGGCCTGCAAGAGACCCAGTACTTC	TRBD2	TRBV9	NA	TRBJ2-5
CASSPGQEGLRGYTF	TGTGCCAGCAGCCCGGGACAGGAGGGGTTGAGGGGCTACACCTTC	TRBD1	TRBV6-5	NA	TRBJ1-2
CAIMKGRGANEQFF	TGTGCCATCATGAAGGGGCGGGGGGCAAATGAGCAGTTCTTC	TRBD2	TRBV2	NA	TRBJ2-1
CASSRGTGVAEAFF	TGTGCCAGCAGCCGCGGGACAGGGGTGGCTGAAGCTTTCTTT	TRBD1	TRBV4-2	NA	TRBJ1-1
CASSQGGLGPYGYTF	TGCGCCAGCAGCCAAGGGGGTCTGGGTCCCTATGGCTACACCTTC	NA	TRBV4-1	few	TRBJ1-2
CASSLDGTAYGYTF	TGTGCCAGCAGCTTAGACGGGACAGCCTATGGCTACACCTTC	TRBD1	TRBV7-3	NA	TRBJ1-2
CASSGTQGSLHGYTF	TGTGCCAGCAGTGGTACACAGGGCAGCCTCCATGGCTACACCTTC	NA	TRBV25-1	few	TRBJ1-2
CASSSGVLQETQYF	TGTGCCAGCAGCTCCGGGGTTCTACAAGAGACCCAGTACTTC	NA	TRBV6-5	NA	TRBJ2-5
CSKGVGNQPQHF	TGCAGTAAAGGGGTTGGCAATCAGCCCCAGCATTTT	NA	TRBV20-1	once	TRBJ1-5
CASGFLLEGAYNEQFF	TGTGCTAGTGGTTTTCTCCTGGAGGGGGCTTACAATGAGCAGTTCTTC	NA	TRBV12-5	NA	TRBJ2-1
CASSFAPGLNCSGQYF	TGTGCCAGCAGCTTTGCACCGGGACTCAACTGTTCAGGGCAGTACTTC	NA	TRBV7-7	NA	TRBJ2-7
CASSARQGTNYGYTF	TGTGCCAGCAGCGCCCGACAGGGAACTAACTATGGCTACACCTTC	TRBD1	TRBV9	NA	TRBJ1-2
CATSMGDYNEQFF	TGTGCCACCTCGATGGGGGACTACAATGAGCAGTTCTTC	NA	TRBV6-5	NA	TRBJ2-1
CASSPGGGPYNEQFF	TGTGCCAGCAGCCCCGGGGGTGGACCATACAATGAGCAGTTCTTC	NA	TRBV3-1	NA	TRBJ2-1
CASSWTGSDYEQYF	TGCGCCAGCAGCTGGACAGGGTCCGATTACGAGCAGTACTTC	TRBD1	TRBV5-1	NA	TRBJ2-7
CARTNTGELFF	TGTGCCCGTACGAACACCGGGGAGCTGTTTTTT	NA	TRBV6-5	NA	TRBJ2-2
CSASHGNQPQHF	TGCAGTGCTAGCCACGGGAATCAGCCCCAGCATTTT	NA	TRBV20-1	few	TRBJ1-5
CASSPGPGGNEQFF	TGTGCCAGCAGCCCGGGCCCTGGAGGGAATGAGCAGTTCTTC	NA	TRBV7-7	NA	TRBJ2-1
CASSLGGGTGELFF	TGTGCCAGCAGCTTAGGTGGCGGGACCGGGGAGCTGTTTTTT	NA	TRBV11-2	many	TRBJ2-2
CASSSTMASGETQYF	TGTGCCAGCAGCTCCACCATGGCTAGCGGAGAGACCCAGTACTTC	TRBD2	TRBV7-6	few	TRBJ2-5